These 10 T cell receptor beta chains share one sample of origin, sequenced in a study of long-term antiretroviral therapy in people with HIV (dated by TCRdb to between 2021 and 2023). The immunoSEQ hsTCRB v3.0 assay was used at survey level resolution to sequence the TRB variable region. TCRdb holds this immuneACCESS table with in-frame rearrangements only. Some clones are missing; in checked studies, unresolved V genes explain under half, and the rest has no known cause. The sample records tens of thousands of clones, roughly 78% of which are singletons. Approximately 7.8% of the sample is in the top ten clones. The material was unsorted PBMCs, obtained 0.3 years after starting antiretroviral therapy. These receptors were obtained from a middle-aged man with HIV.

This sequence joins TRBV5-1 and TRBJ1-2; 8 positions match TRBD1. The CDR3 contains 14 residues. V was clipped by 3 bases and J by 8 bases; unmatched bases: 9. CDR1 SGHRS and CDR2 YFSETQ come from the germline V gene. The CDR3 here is CASSSGQGGSGYTF. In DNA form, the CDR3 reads TGCGCCAGCAGCTCTGGACAGGGTGGGAGCGGCTACACCTTC.

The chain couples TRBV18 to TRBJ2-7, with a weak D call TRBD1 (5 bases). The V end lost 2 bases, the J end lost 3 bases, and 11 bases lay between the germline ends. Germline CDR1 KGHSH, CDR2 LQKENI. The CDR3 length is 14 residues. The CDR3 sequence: CASSPTQVDYEQYF. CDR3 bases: TGTGCCAGCTCACCAACACAGGTAGACTACGAGCAGTACTTC.

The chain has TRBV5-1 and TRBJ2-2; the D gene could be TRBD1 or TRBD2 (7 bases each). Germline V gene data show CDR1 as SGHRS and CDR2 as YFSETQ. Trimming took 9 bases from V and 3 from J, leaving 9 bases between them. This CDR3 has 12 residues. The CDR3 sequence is CATGGDTGELFF. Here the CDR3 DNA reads TGCGCCACAGGGGGGGACACCGGGGAGCTGTTTTTT.

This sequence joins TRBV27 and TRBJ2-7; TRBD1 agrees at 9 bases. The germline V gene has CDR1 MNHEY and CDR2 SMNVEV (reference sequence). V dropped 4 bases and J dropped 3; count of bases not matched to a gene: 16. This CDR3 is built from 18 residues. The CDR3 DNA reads TGTGCCAGCAGTTCCTCTCCACAGGGGGCTAAGGAAATCTACGAGCAGTACTTC. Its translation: CASSSSPQGAKEIYEQYF.

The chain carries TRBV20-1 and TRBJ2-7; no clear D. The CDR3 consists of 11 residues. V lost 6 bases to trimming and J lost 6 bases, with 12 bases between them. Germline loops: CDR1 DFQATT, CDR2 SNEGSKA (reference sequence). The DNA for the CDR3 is TGCAGTGCCACCACGGTAAGCGAGCAGTACTTC. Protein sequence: CSATTVSEQYF.

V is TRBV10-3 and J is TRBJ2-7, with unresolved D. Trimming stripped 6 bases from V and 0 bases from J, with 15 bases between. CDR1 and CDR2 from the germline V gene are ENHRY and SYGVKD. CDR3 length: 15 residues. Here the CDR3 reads CAIRKDDSLSYEQYF. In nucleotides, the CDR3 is TGTGCCATCAGAAAGGACGATTCCCTCTCCTACGAGCAGTACTTC.

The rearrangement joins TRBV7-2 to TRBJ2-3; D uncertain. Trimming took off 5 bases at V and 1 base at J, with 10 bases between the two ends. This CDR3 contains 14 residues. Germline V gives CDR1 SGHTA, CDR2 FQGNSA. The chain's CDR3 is CASSPRGRTDTQYF. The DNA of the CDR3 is TGTGCCAGCAGCCCGCGAGGTCGCACAGATACGCAGTATTTT.

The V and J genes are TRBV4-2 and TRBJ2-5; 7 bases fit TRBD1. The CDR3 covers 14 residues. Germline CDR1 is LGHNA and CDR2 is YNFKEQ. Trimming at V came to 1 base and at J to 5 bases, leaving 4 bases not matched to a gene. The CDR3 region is CASSQVRGPETQYF. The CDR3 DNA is TGTGCCAGCAGCCAAGTAAGGGGGCCGGAGACCCAGTACTTC.

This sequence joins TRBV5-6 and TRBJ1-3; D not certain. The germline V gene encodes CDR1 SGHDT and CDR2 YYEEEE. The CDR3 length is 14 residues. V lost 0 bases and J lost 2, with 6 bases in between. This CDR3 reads CASSLVSTGNTIYF. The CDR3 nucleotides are TGTGCCAGCAGCTTGGTCTCAACTGGAAACACCATATATTTT.

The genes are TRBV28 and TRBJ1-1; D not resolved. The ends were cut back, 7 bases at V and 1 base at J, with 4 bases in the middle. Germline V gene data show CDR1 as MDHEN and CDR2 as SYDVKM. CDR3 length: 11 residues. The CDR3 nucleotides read TGTGCCAGCACCGGGAACACTGAAGCTTTCTTT. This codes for CASTGNTEAFF.